This T cell receptor (beta chain) was sequenced during a study of a mutant IDH1 vaccine in newly diagnosed glioma. Background on the study: Eight vaccinations went to patients in weeks 1, 3, 5, 7, 11, 15, 19, 23.

Sample time point: week 5, during vaccination. Mutant IDH1 20-mer peptide, at 300 ug, made up each vaccine dose, with topical imiquimod. This table comes from immunoSEQ multiplex PCR, and its TCRdb copy is limited to in-frame clones, with some not included. The sample yields around 52,000 clones, around 78% seen once. With V trimmed by 0 bases and J by 5 bases, 7 bases remained unmatched. CDR3 length: 15 amino acids. Per the germline V gene, CDR1 is GTSNPN and CDR2 is SVGIG (reference sequence). About this clone itself: Its antigen is currently unknown.

V gene TRBV30 combines with J gene TRBJ1-2; 9 bases map to TRBD1. Source: PBMCs, taken from a glioma patient whose treatment included an IDH1 peptide vaccine. The sequence was collected from a woman between 35 and 50 years old with glioma. The CDR3 sequence is CAWSVKTGGFYGYTF. In DNA form, the CDR3 reads TGTGCCTGGAGTGTAAAGACAGGGGGGTTTTATGGCTACACCTTC.